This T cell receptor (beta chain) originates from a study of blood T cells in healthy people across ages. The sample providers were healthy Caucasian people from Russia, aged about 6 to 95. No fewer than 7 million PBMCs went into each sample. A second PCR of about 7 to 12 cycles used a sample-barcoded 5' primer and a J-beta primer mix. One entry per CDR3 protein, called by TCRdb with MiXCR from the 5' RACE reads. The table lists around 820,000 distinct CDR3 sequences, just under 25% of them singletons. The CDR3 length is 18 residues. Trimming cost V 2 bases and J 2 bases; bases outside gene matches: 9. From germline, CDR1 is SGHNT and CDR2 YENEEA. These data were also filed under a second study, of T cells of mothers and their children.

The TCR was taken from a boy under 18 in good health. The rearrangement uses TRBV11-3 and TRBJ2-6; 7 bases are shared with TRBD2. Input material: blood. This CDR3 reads CASSLFFAAGAGANVLTF. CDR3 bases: TGTGCCAGCAGCTTATTTTTCGCGGCGGGAGCTGGGGCCAACGTCCTGACTTTC.